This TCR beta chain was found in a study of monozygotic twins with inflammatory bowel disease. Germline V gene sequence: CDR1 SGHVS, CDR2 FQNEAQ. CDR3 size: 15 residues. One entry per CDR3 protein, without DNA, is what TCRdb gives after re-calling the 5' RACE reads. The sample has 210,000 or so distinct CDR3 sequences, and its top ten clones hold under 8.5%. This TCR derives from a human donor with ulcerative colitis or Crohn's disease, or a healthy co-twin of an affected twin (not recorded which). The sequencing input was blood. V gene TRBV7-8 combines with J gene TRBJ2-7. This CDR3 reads CASSLVGRTTYEQYF.